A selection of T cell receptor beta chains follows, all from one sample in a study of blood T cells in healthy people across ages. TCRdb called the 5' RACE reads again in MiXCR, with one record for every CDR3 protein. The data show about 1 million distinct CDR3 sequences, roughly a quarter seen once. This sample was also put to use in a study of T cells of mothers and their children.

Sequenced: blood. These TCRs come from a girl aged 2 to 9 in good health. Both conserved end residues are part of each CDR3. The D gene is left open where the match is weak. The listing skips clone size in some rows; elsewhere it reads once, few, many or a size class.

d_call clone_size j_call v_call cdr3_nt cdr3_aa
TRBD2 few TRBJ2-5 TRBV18 TGTGCCAGCTCACCAGCAAGCGGGGGCGCCAACCGAGTATACTTC CASSPASGGANRVYF
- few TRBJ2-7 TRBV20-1 TGCAGTGCTAGAGATGAGGGCGTAGAGCAGTACTTC CSARDEGVEQYF
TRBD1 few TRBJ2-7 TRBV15 TGTGCCACCGGGACAGGGGACTCCTACGAGCAGTACTTC CATGTGDSYEQYF
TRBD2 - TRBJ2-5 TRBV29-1 TGCAGCGTAATAGCGGGTGGCCAAGAGACCCAGTACTTC CSVIAGGQETQYF
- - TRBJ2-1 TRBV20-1 TGCAGTGCTAGAGATCCGCGGGATGAGCAGTTCTTC CSARDPRDEQFF
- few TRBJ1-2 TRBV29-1 TGCAGCGTTGAAGGCAGGGTCCCCCGATATGGCTACACCTTC CSVEGRVPRYGYTF
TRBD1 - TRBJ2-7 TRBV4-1 TGCGCCAGCAGCCCTCCTGGACAGGGAGACGAGCAGTACTTC CASSPPGQGDEQYF
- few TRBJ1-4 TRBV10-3 TGTGCCATCAGTGGGGACGATGAAAAACTGTTTTTT CAISGDDEKLFF
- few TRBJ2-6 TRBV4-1 TGCGCCAGCAGCCAAGGTGGGACCCGACTTTTCTCTGGGGCCAACGTCCTGACTTTC CASSQGGTRLFSGANVLTF
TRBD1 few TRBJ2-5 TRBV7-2 TGTGCCAGCAGCTTAGTCGGGGACAGTGGAAAGCAGTACTTC CASSLVGDSGKQYF
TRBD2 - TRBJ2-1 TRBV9 TGTGCCAGCAGCGTAGACGGACTAGCGGGCTTGTTCTCCTACAATGAGCAGTTCTTC CASSVDGLAGLFSYNEQFF
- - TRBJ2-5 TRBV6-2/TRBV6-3 TGTGCCATCCAGGTTGGGGAGACCCAGTACTTC CAIQVGETQYF
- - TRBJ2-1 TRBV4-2 TGTGCCAGCAGCCAAGCTTCTCCAGTAGGCCTAAGGTATGAGCAGTTCTTC CASSQASPVGLRYEQFF
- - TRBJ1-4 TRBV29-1 TGCAGCGTGCGGGACGGAGAGGTGGAAAAACTGTTTTTT CSVRDGEVEKLFF
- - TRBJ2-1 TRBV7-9 TGTGCCAGCAGCTTATTCGACGGGAAAAGTAGTGAGCAGTTCTTC CASSLFDGKSSEQFF
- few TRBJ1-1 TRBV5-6 TGTGCCAGCAGCCCTAGTTCGGCGTGGAACACTGAAGCTTTCTTT CASSPSSAWNTEAFF
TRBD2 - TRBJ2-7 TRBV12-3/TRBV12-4 TGTGCCAGCAAGGCGGGGGTCTCCGAGCAGTACTTC CASKAGVSEQYF
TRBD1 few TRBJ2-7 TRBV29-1 TGCAGCGTTGCCTCGACAGGGGCGAACTACGAGCAGTACTTC CSVASTGANYEQYF
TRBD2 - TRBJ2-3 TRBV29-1 TGCAGCGTTCAGAGTAGCGGGGTTCTGGATACGCAGTATTTT CSVQSSGVLDTQYF
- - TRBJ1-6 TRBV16 TGTGCCAGCAGCCACATCCGGGACGGCTTCAGCCTCCACTTT CASSHIRDGFSLHF
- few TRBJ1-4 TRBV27 TGTGCCAGCAGTTTATGGTTTGGGGAAAAACTGTTTTTT CASSLWFGEKLFF
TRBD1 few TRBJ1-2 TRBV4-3 TGCGCCAGCAGCCAAGATGGGGACAGCTATGGCTACACCTTC CASSQDGDSYGYTF
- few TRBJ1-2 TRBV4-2 TGTGCCAGCAGCCAAGTCTCCTCCGGCTACACCTTC CASSQVSSGYTF
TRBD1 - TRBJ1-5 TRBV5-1 TGCGCCAGCAGCTTGTGGGGACAGGGGGATCAGCCCCAGCATTTT CASSLWGQGDQPQHF
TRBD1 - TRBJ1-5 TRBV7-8 TGCGCCAGCAGCTCTGACCGGACAGGGGGCTTTCAGCCCCAGCATTTT CASSSDRTGGFQPQHF
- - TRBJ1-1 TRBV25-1 TGTGCCAGCTTAGGGGTGGCTGAAGCTTTCTTT CASLGVAEAFF
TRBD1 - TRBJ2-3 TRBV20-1 TGCAGTGCTGCCAGACAGGGGCTTTCCACAGATACGCAGTATTTT CSAARQGLSTDTQYF
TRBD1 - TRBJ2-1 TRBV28 TGTGCCAGCAGTTCGCCTGGGACAGGCAATGAGCAGTTCTTC CASSSPGTGNEQFF
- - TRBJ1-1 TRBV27 TGTGCCAGCAGTTTATCTTGGGTTGGGGGCACTGAAGCTTTCTTT CASSLSWVGGTEAFF
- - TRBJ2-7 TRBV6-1 TGTGCCAGCAGTCTCCAGGCTGAGGGGACTTTCTACGAGCAGTACTTC CASSLQAEGTFYEQYF
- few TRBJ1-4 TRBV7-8 TGTGCCAGCAGCTCCGACCGGACGTGGGAGATGGGACGGGCAACTAATGAAAAACTGTTTTTT CASSSDRTWEMGRATNEKLFF
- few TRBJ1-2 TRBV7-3 TGTGCCAGCAGCTTAAAAGTCTGCCTTACTATTTATGGCCACACCTTC CASSLKVCLTIYGHTF
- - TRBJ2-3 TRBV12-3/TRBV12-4 TGTGCCAGCAGTTTAGGAGCGGAGAGCACAGATGCGCAGTATTTT CASSLGAESTDAQYF
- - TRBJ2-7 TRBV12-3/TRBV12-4 TGTGCCAGCAGTTCGCCGGGGGTCTACGAGCAGTACTTC CASSSPGVYEQYF
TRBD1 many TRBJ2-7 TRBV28 TGTGCCAGCACCTTGGCAGGGGGCGAGCAGTACTTC CASTLAGGEQYF
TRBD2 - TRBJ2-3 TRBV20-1 TGCAGTGCAAGCCCCTCAACTAGCGGGGGTACAGATACGCAGTATTTT CSASPSTSGGTDTQYF
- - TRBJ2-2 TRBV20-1 TGCAGTGCTAGGGGAGCGAACACCAGGGAGCTGTTTTTT CSARGANTRELFF
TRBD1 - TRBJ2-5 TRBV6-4 TGTGCCAGCAGTCCTCGGCCGGGACAGGGGGCAGAGACCCAGTACTTC CASSPRPGQGAETQYF
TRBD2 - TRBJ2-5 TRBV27 TGTGCCAGCAGTTTTGCTAGCGGGATCCAAGAGACCCAGTACTTC CASSFASGIQETQYF
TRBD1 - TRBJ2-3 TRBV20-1 TGCAGTGCAACAATTGGGGACAGACCCACAGATACGCAGTATTTT CSATIGDRPTDTQYF
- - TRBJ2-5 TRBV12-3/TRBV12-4 TGTGCCAGCAGCACCCTCACAGGGGAGGCCCCAGAGACCCAGTACTTC CASSTLTGEAPETQYF
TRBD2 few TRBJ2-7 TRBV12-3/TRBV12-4 TGTGCCAGCAGTTTAACCCTAGCGGAGTACGAGCAGTACTTC CASSLTLAEYEQYF